The 29 T cell receptor beta chains in this list originate from one sample, sequenced in a study of neurological immune-mediated disorders. TCRdb reprocessed the 5' RACE reads via MiXCR and lists one record per CDR3 protein. The repertoire has approximately 23,000 distinct CDR3 sequences, 8% to 13% of them found once; the top ten carry roughly 20%. Sequenced: PBMCs. These receptors were taken from a woman aged 55 to 70 with HTLV-1-associated myelopathy (HAM/TSP).

This clonotype has ten or more counts. The V gene is TRBV5-1, the J gene TRBJ1-6; possible D gene TRBD1, 6 bases. CDR1 and CDR2 (germline): SGHRS, YFSETQ. The V and J ends lost 0 bases and 7 bases respectively, with 14 bases between them. CDR3 length: 16 residues. This CDR3 reads CASSLDSGGRNSPLHF. In DNA form, the CDR3 reads TGCGCCAGCAGCTTGGATAGCGGGGGCCGGAATTCACCCCTCCACTTT. Full variable domain (missing parts from reference TRBV5-1 and TRBJ1-6): KAGVTQTPRYLIKTRGQQVTLSCSPISGHRSVSWYQQTPGQGLQFLFEYFSETQRNKGNFPGRFSGRQFSNSRSEMNVSTLELGDSALYLCASSLDSGGRNSPLHFGNGTRLTVT.

This clonotype was recorded at least ten times. Compared with germline, one end of the junction differs, possibly owing to a read error. The rearrangement links TRBV4-2 to TRBJ1-1, with D maybe TRBD1 (5 bases). CDR1 is LGHNA and CDR2 is YNFKEQ in the germline V gene. The CDR3 totals 11 residues. The CDR3 DNA reads as TGTGCCAGCAGCCGGGACGGAAAGCAAACCTTT. This sequence encodes CASSRDGKQTF.

This clonotype was seen many times. The rearrangement joins TRBV10-1 to TRBJ1-5; D is perhaps TRBD1 (6 bases). The ends were cut back, 7 bases at V and 6 bases at J, with 31 bases in the middle. Germline assignment: CDR1 WNHNN and CDR2 SYGVQD (reference sequence). This CDR3 spans 19 amino acids. The CDR3 reads CASNAEEGRGGSRGQPQHF. CDR3 DNA sequence: TGCGCCAGCAACGCCGAGGAGGGCAGGGGTGGAAGTCGTGGTCAGCCCCAGCATTTT.

The chain links TRBV5-1 to TRBJ2-7; 7 nucleotides align to TRBD1. J gave up 4 bases and V 1 base, and 2 bases lay outside the gene matches. CDR1 and CDR2 (germline): SGHRS, YFSETQ. The CDR3 has 13 residues. In nucleotides, the CDR3 is TGCGCCAGCAGCTTGAGGGGACAGTACGAGCAGTACTTC. It yields the protein CASSLRGQYEQYF.

This clonotype was detected only a few times. The V call is TRBV10-2, the J call TRBJ2-7; D not resolved. This CDR3 contains 14 residues. V lost 9 bases to trimming and J lost 0 bases, with 15 bases between them. Germline lookup yields CDR1 WSHSY and CDR2 SAAADI. Here the CDR3 DNA reads TGCGCCAGTAACCTAAAGTTTAGCTCCTACGAGCAGTACTTC. Residues: CASNLKFSSYEQYF.

As regards this clonotype: The junction departs from the called germline gene at one end, perhaps through a read error. The chain has TRBV7-8 and TRBJ1-2; no definite D call. The CDR3 covers 12 residues. Germline values: CDR1 SGHVS, CDR2 FQNEAQ. CDR3 bases: TGTGTCAGCAGCACGAGTCTTTGGGCACAGACCTTC. Its protein is CVSSTSLWAQTF.

This clonotype appeared many times. The rearrangement joins TRBV19 to TRBJ1-2; no clear D. The V and J ends lost 10 bases and 5 bases respectively, with 17 bases between them. The germline gives CDR1 LNHDA, CDR2 SQIVND (reference sequence). This CDR3 region has 13 residues. CDR3 residues: CATSRAGIYGYTF. In DNA form, the CDR3 reads TGTGCCACTTCTAGGGCCGGGATTTATGGCTACACCTTC.

This clonotype occurred many times. The chain uses TRBV7-2 and TRBJ2-1, with TRBD2 matching 10 bases. V was clipped by 1 base and J by 6 bases; unmatched bases: 3. Germline V lookup: CDR1 SGHTA, CDR2 FQGNSA. The CDR3 has 15 amino acids. The CDR3 DNA follows: TGTGCCAGCAGCTTAGTAGCGGGGGGCTCCAATGAGCAGTTCTTC. It is translated as CASSLVAGGSNEQFF.

This clonotype rates as medium-sized. CDR3 region: CASSPNAVTDTQYF. DNA of the CDR3: TGCGCCAGCAGCCCCAATGCAGTGACAGATACGCAGTATTTT. This chain joins TRBV5-1 and TRBJ2-3; D remains ambiguous. Between the trimmed V and J ends, which lost 4 bases and 3 bases, there was a span of 12 bases. Looked up from germline, CDR1 is SGHRS and CDR2 is YFSETQ. The CDR3 extends over 14 amino acids.

This clonotype has a count of ten or more. This chain connects TRBV12-3 or TRBV12-4 to TRBJ1-1; D not certain. With 4 bases removed from V and 0 bases from J, the gap between germline ends came to 6 bases. CDR3 length: 13 residues. Here the CDR3 DNA reads TGTGCCAGCAGTTCAGGTATGAACACTGAAGCTTTCTTT. Residues: CASSSGMNTEAFF.

This clonotype has at least ten counts. The chain employs TRBV5-5 and TRBJ1-2, with TRBD1 matching over 8 bases. The V segment lost 4 bases and the J segment 7 bases; nucleotides outside the gene matches: 9. CDR1 SGHKS and CDR2 YYEKEE come from the germline V gene (reference sequence). The CDR3 has 14 residues. This CDR3 is CASSRTLTGVGYTF. CDR3 coding DNA: TGTGCCAGCAGCCGGACCCTGACAGGGGTTGGCTACACCTTC.

At least ten counts were recorded for this clonotype. The rearrangement joins TRBV20-1 to TRBJ1-6; unclear D gene. The CDR3 runs to 15 residues. Germline V lookup: CDR1 DFQATT, CDR2 SNEGSKA (reference sequence). V was shortened by 0 bases and J by 5 bases, with 11 bases between the two germline ends. This CDR3 reads CSAREGMDDNSPLHF. The DNA of the CDR3 is TGCAGTGCTAGAGAAGGAATGGACGATAATTCACCCCTCCACTTT.

In its sample, this clonotype was seen many times. The V gene is TRBV15, the J gene TRBJ2-7, with 7 positions matching TRBD2. Germline-derived CDR1 and CDR2 are LNHNV and YYDKDF (reference sequence). The V gene end was trimmed by 3 bases and the J gene end by 7 bases; junction bases not matched to a gene: 15. The CDR3 has 16 amino acids. The CDR3 reads CATSRSVASGNVEQYF. CDR3 coding DNA: TGTGCCACCAGCAGGTCGGTGGCGAGCGGGAATGTAGAGCAGTACTTC.

The sample holds many counts of this clonotype. V is TRBV11-2 and J is TRBJ1-2; D is ambiguous. The CDR3 loop spans 17 amino acids. V lost 2 bases to trimming and J lost 1 base, with 17 bases between them. Germline CDR1 and CDR2: SGHAT and FQNNGV. The CDR3 region has the DNA TGTGCCAGCAGCTTAAAGGATTCATACCGAGTTAACTATGGCTACACCTTC. This translates into CASSLKDSYRVNYGYTF.

At least ten counts were recorded for this clonotype. The rearrangement links TRBV10-1 to TRBJ2-3; possibly TRBD1 for D (5 bases). Trimming stripped 3 bases from V and 0 bases from J, with 7 bases between. Germline V gene sequence: CDR1 WNHNN, CDR2 SYGVQD (reference sequence). The CDR3 consists of 14 residues. The CDR3 sequence: CASSDQGSTDTQYF. As DNA, the CDR3 is TGCGCCAGCAGTGATCAGGGCAGCACAGATACGCAGTATTTT.

This clonotype was recorded many times. The chain has TRBV5-1 and TRBJ2-5; TRBD1 matches at 7 bases. Losses at the gene ends were 4 bases for V and 3 bases for J; bases not matched to a gene: 3. The CDR3 extends over 13 amino acids. Germline V lookup: CDR1 SGHRS, CDR2 YFSETQ. The CDR3 sequence is CASSIGQEETQYF. The CDR3 region has the DNA TGCGCCAGCAGCATAGGACAGGAAGAGACCCAGTACTTC.

This clonotype appeared many times. The chain joins TRBV12-3 or TRBV12-4 to TRBJ2-2; tentative D call: TRBD1 (6 bases). V was trimmed by 6 bases and J by 3 bases, leaving 11 bases between them. This CDR3 region has 14 residues. The CDR3 spells CASRRQVYTGELFF. In DNA, the CDR3 is TGTGCCAGCAGGAGACAGGTTTACACCGGGGAGCTGTTTTTT.

This clonotype is judged medium-sized. The gene calls are TRBV20-1 and TRBJ2-1, with 10 bases identical to TRBD2. J was trimmed by 4 bases and V by 0 bases; bases with no gene match: 6. This CDR3 is 16 amino acids long. Germline V gene sequence: CDR1 DFQATT, CDR2 SNEGSKA (reference sequence). The DNA of the CDR3 is TGCAGTGCTAGAGACGCCGGACTAGCGGCATACAATGAGCAGTTCTTC. The encoded protein is CSARDAGLAAYNEQFF.

This clonotype was seen ten or more times. The chain links TRBV20-1 to TRBJ1-1; D unclear. Germline CDR1 and CDR2: DFQATT and SNEGSKA (reference sequence). Between the trimmed V and J ends, which lost 7 bases and 6 bases, there was a span of 15 bases. This CDR3 has 12 residues. CDR3 nucleotide sequence: TGCAGTGTAGGCATAGGTGGCCCTGAAGCTTTCTTT. This encodes CSVGIGGPEAFF.

Comment on this clonotype: The DNA is left out, because the CDR3 cannot be placed on it with certainty; the CDR3 is given as TCRdb lists it. The CDR3 reads CASSFYICSAQLAGVTDTQYF. This chain joins TRBV5-1 and TRBJ2-3; the tabulated D call, TRBD2, remains unverified against the DNA. Germline CDR1 is SGHRS and CDR2 is YFSETQ. The CDR3 contains 21 residues when both ends are counted.

This clonotype was observed at least ten times. The chain is built from TRBV20-1 and TRBJ2-3; TRBD2 matches at 9 bases. CDR3 length equals 17 residues. Trimming removed 0 bases from V and 4 bases from J; junction bases left unmatched: 11. CDR1 and CDR2 (germline): DFQATT, SNEGSKA (reference sequence). CDR3 DNA sequence: TGCAGTGCTAGAGATATTATGCGGGGGGGCCGGGCAGATACGCAGTATTTT. It yields the protein CSARDIMRGGRADTQYF.

This clonotype was seen repeatedly, ten times or more. The rearrangement uses TRBV7-8 and TRBJ2-7; 7 bases map to TRBD2. V was clipped by 5 bases and J by 2 bases; unmatched bases: 6. CDR1 and CDR2 (germline): SGHVS, FQNEAQ. This CDR3 has 14 residues. For the CDR3, the DNA is TGTGCCAGCAGCGGGTTGACTAGCACCTACGAGCAGTACTTC. It translates to CASSGLTSTYEQYF. Combining the CDR3 with reference TRBV7-8 and TRBJ2-7 gives the whole variable domain GAGVSQSPRYKVAKRGQDVALRCDPISGHVSLFWYQQALGQGPEFLTYFQNEAQLDKSGLPSDRFFAERPEGSVSTLKIQRTQQEDSAVYLCASSGLTSTYEQYFGPGTRLTVT.

This clonotype has at least ten counts. The CDR3 loop reads CSAPRGGGPQDTQYF. The CDR3 region has the DNA TGCAGTGCACCCAGGGGAGGCGGTCCACAAGATACGCAGTATTTT. The V gene is TRBV20-1, the J gene TRBJ2-3, with D possibly being TRBD1 or TRBD2 (6 bases each). From germline, CDR1 is DFQATT and CDR2 SNEGSKA (reference sequence). This CDR3 comprises 15 residues. The germline V and J ends were trimmed by 6 bases and 5 bases, with 21 bases remaining between them.

This clonotype was recorded many times. The chain is built from TRBV5-1 and TRBJ2-2; TRBD1 might be the D (5 bases). This CDR3 spans 15 amino acids. The germline CDR1 and CDR2 sequences are SGHRS and YFSETQ. Trimming shortened V by 0 bases and J by 6 bases, and 12 bases separated the two germline ends. The CDR3 sequence is CASSLAGSVAGELFF. The CDR3, as DNA: TGCGCCAGCAGCTTGGCAGGGTCTGTCGCCGGGGAGCTGTTTTTT.

Ten or more counts support this clonotype. The chain couples TRBV20-1 to TRBJ1-4; 7 bases are shared with TRBD1. Germline-derived CDR1 and CDR2 are DFQATT and SNEGSKA (reference sequence). V trimming: 6 bases; J trimming: 10 bases; junction bases outside the gene matches: 11. CDR3 length: 13 amino acids. CDR3 sequence reads: CSAETGWEGKLFF. Written as DNA, the CDR3 is TGCAGTGCGGAGACAGGGTGGGAAGGAAAACTGTTTTTT.

This clonotype was seen ten or more times. The chain links TRBV6-2 or TRBV6-3 to TRBJ2-6; 7 bases are shared with TRBD1. This CDR3 spans 16 amino acids. V was pared by 6 bases and J by 0 bases, with 5 bases of the junction left unmatched. Germline V lookup: CDR1 MNHEY, CDR2 SVGEGT. The CDR3 nucleotides read TGTGCCAGCAGGGGACAGTCCTCCTCTGGGGCCAACGTCCTGACTTTC. This translates into CASRGQSSSGANVLTF.

This clonotype was seen many times. The rearrangement uses TRBV20-1 and TRBJ1-6, with D unclear. Between the trimmed V and J ends, which lost 6 bases and 10 bases, there was a span of 16 bases. The CDR3 has 13 residues. Germline V CDR1 and CDR2: DFQATT, SNEGSKA (reference sequence). The CDR3: CSARPDAGSPLHF. CDR3 nucleotides: TGCAGTGCCAGACCAGACGCGGGCTCACCCCTCCACTTT.

This clonotype was seen at least ten times. The chain recombines TRBV7-2 with TRBJ1-4, with D perhaps TRBD1 (5 bases). The CDR3 length is 13 residues. Trimming shortened V by 3 bases and J by 6 bases, and 8 bases separated the two germline ends. Per germline, CDR1 SGHTA and CDR2 FQGNSA. The DNA for the CDR3 is TGTGCCAGCAGCTTTCAGGGTGATGAAAAACTGTTTTTT. Its translation: CASSFQGDEKLFF.

This clonotype is judged medium-sized. This chain uses TRBV12-3 or TRBV12-4 with TRBJ1-2; D not certain. The CDR3 consists of 14 residues. The V end lost 5 bases, the J end lost 9 bases, and 19 bases lay between the germline ends. The CDR3 loop is CASSAPFTPGSYTF. The CDR3 DNA follows: TGTGCCAGCAGTGCGCCCTTTACCCCCGGGAGCTACACCTTC.